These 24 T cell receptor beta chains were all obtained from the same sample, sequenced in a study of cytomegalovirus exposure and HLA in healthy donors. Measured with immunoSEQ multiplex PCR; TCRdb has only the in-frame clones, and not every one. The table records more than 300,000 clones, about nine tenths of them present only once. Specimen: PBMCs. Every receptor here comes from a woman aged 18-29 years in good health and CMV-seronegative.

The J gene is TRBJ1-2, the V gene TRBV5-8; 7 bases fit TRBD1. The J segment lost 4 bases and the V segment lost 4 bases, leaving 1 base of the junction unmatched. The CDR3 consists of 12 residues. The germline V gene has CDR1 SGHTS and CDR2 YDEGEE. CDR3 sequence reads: CASSTGVYGYTF. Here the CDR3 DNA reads TGTGCCAGCAGCACAGGGGTCTATGGCTACACCTTC.

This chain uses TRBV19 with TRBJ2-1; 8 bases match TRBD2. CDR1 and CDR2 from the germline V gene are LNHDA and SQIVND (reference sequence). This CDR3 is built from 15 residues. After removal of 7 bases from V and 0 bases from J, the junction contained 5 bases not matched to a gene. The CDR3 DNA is TGTGCCAGTAACGTAGCGGGAAGCTCCTACAATGAGCAGTTCTTC. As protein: CASNVAGSSYNEQFF.

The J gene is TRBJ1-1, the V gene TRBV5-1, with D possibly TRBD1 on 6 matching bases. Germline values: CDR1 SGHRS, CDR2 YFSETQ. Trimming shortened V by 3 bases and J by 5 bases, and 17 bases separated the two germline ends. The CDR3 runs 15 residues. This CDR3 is CASSSQSLGGTEAFF. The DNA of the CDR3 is TGCGCCAGCAGCTCCCAATCGTTAGGGGGAACTGAAGCTTTCTTT.

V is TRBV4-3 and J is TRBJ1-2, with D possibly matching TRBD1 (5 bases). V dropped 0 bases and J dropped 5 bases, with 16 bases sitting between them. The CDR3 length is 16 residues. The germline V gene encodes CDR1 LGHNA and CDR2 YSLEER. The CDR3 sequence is CASSQDWGSFGYGYTF. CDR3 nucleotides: TGCGCCAGCAGCCAAGATTGGGGCAGCTTTGGATATGGCTACACCTTC.

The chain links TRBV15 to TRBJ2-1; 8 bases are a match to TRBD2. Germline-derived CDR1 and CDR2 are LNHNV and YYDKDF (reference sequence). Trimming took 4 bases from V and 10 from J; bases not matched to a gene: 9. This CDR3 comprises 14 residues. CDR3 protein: CATSIAGPAREQFF. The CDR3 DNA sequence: TGTGCCACCAGCATAGCGGGACCCGCGCGGGAGCAGTTCTTC.

CDR3 amino acids: CAWSFRGSDTQYF. DNA of the CDR3: TGTGCCTGGAGTTTCCGGGGATCAGATACGCAGTATTTT. The gene calls are TRBV30 and TRBJ2-3, with D perhaps matching TRBD2 (5 bases). The CDR3 is 13 amino acids. The germline V gene has CDR1 GTSNPN and CDR2 SVGIG (reference sequence). Trimming removed 2 bases at V and 4 bases at J, with 10 bases between.

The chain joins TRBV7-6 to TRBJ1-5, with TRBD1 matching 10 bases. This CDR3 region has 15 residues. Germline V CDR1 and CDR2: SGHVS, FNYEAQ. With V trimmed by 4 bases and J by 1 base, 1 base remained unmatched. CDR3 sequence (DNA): TGTGCCAGCAGCTGGGGACAGGGGAGCAATCAGCCCCAGCATTTT. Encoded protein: CASSWGQGSNQPQHF.

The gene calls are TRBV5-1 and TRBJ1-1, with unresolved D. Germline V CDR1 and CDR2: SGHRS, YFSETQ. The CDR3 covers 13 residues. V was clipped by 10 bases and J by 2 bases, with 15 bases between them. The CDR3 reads CASSNPTNTEAFF. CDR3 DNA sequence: TGCGCCTCCAGCAACCCGACAAACACTGAAGCTTTCTTT.

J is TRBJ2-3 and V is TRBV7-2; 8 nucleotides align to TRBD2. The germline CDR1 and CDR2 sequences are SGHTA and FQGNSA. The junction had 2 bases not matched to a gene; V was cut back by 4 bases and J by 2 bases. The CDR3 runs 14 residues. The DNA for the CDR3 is TGTGCCAGCAGCTCGGGACTAGACACAGATACGCAGTATTTT. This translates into CASSSGLDTDTQYF.

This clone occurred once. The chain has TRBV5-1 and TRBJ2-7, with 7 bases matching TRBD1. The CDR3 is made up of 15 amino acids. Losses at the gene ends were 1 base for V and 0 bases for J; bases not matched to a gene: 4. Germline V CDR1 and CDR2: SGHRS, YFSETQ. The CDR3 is CASSLTGAGSYEQYF. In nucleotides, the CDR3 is TGCGCCAGCAGCTTGACAGGGGCGGGCTCCTACGAGCAGTACTTC.

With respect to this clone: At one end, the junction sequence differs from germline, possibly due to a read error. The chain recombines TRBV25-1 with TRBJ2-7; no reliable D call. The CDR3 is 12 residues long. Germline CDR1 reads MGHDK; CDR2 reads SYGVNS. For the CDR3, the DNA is TGTGCCAGCAGTCAATACAGCTACGAGCAGTACTTC. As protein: CASSQYSYEQYF.

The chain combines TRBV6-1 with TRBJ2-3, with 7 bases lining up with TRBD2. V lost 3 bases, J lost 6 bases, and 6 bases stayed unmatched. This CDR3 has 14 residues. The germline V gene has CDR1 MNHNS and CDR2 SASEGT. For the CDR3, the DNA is TGTGCCAGCAGTGATGGACTAGGGGCTGATACGCAGTATTTT. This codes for CASSDGLGADTQYF.

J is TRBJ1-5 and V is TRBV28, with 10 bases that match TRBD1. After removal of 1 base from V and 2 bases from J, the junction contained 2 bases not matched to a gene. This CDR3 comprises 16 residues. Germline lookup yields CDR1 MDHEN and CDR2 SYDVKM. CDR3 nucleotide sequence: TGTGCCAGCAGTTTATACGGGACAGGGGGCAATCAGCCCCAGCATTTT. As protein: CASSLYGTGGNQPQHF.

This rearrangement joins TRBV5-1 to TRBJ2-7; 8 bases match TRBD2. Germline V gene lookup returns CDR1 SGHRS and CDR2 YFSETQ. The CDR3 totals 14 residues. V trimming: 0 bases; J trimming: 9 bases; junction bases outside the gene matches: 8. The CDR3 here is CASSLAGLEVMQYF. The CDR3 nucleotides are TGCGCCAGCAGCTTGGCGGGACTAGAGGTTATGCAGTACTTC.

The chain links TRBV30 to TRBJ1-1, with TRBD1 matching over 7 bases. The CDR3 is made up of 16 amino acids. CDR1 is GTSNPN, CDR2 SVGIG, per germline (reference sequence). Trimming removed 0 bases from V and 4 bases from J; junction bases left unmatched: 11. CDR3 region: CAWSVGFARGSTEAFF. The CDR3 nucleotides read TGTGCCTGGAGTGTAGGTTTCGCCAGGGGGAGCACTGAAGCTTTCTTT.

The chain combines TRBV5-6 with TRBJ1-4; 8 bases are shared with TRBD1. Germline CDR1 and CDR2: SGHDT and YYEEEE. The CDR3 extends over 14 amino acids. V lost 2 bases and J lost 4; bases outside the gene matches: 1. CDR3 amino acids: CASSLQGDNEKLFF. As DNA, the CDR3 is TGTGCCAGCAGCTTACAGGGGGATAATGAAAAACTGTTTTTT.

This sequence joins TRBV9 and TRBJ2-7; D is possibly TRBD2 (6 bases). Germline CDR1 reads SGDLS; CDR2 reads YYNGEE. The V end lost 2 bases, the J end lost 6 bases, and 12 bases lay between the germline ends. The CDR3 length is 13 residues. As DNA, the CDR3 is TGTGCCAGCAGCGTCGGCCCGGAGGGCGAGCAGTACTTC. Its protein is CASSVGPEGEQYF.

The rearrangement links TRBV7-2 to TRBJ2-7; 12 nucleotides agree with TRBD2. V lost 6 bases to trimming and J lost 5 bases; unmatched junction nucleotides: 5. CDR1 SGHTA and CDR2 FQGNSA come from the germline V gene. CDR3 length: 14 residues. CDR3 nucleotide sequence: TGTGCCAGCAGTAAAACTAGCGGGAGGCACGAGCAGTACTTC. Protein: CASSKTSGRHEQYF.

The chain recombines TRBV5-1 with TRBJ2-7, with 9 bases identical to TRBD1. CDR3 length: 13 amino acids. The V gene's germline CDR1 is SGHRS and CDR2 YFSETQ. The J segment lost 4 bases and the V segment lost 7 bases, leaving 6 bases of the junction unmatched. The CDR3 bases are TGCGCCAGCCGGGGACAGGGCCCATACGAGCAGTACTTC. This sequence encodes CASRGQGPYEQYF. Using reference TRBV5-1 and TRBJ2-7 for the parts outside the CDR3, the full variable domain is KAGVTQTPRYLIKTRGQQVTLSCSPISGHRSVSWYQQTPGQGLQFLFEYFSETQRNKGNFPGRFSGRQFSNSRSEMNVSTLELGDSALYLCASRGQGPYEQYFGPGTRLTVT.

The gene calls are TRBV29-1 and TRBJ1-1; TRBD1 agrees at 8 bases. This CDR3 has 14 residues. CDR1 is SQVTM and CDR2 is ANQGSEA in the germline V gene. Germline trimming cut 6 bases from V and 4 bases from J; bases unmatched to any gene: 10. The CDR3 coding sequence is TGCAGCGTCATAGGACAGGGAGGGTTCACTGAAGCTTTCTTT. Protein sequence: CSVIGQGGFTEAFF.

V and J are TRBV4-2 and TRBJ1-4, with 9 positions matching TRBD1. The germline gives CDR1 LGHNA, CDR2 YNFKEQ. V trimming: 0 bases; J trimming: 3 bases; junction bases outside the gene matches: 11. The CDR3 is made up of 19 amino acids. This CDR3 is CASSQDPGQGIPPNEKLFF. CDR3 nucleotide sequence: TGTGCCAGCAGCCAAGACCCGGGACAGGGAATCCCCCCTAATGAAAAACTGTTTTTT.

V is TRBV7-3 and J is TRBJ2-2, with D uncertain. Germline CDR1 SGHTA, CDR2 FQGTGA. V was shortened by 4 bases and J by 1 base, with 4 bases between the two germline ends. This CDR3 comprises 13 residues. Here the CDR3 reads CASSSVNTGELFF. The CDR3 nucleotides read TGTGCCAGCAGCTCTGTGAACACCGGGGAGCTGTTTTTT.

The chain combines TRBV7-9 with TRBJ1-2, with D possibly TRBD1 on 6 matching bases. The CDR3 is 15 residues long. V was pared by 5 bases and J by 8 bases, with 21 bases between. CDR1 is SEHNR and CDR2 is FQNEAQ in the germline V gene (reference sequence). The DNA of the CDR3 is TGTGCCAGCAGCGGAGGGGGGGCGGCCCACGCCGGCTACACCTTC. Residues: CASSGGGAAHAGYTF.

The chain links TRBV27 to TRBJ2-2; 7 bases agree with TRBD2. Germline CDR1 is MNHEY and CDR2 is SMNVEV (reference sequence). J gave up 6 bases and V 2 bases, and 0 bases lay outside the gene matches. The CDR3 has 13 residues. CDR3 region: CASSLGGAGELFF. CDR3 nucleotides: TGTGCCAGCAGTTTAGGGGGGGCCGGGGAGCTGTTTTTT.